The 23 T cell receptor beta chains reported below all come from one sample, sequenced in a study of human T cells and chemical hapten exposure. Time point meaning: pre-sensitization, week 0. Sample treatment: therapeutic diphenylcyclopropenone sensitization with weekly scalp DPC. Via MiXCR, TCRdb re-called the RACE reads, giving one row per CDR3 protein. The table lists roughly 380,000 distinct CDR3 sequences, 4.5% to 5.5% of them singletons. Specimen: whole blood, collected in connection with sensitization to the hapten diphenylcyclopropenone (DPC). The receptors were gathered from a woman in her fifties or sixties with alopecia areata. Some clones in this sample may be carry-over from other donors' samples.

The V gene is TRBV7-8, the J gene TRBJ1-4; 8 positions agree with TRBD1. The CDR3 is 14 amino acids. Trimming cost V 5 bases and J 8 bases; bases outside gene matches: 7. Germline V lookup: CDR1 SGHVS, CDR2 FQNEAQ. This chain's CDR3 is CASSTTGGGEKLFF. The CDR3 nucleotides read TGTGCCAGCAGCACTACAGGGGGGGGCGAAAAACTGTTTTTT.

The CDR3 here is CASSSHAKGVPNYGYTF. The CDR3 nucleotides are TGCGCCAGCAGCTCACACGCGAAGGGGGTCCCTAACTATGGCTACACCTTC. This sequence joins TRBV5-1 and TRBJ1-2, with TRBD1 as a possible D gene (6 bases). Per germline, CDR1 SGHRS and CDR2 YFSETQ. V lost 3 bases to trimming and J lost 0 bases, with 18 bases between them. This CDR3 contains 17 residues.

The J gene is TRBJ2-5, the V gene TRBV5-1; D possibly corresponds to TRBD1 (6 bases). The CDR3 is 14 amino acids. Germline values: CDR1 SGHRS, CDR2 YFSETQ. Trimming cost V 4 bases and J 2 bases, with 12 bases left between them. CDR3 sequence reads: CASSLRDIQETQYF. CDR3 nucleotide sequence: TGCGCCAGCAGCCTCCGGGACATACAAGAGACCCAGTACTTC.

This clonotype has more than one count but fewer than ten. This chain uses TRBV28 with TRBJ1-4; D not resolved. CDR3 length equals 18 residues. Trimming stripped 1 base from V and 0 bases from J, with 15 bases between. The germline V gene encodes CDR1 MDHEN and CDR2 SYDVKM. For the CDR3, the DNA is TGTGCCAGCAGTTTATTAAGTCTGCGGGCGGCAACTAATGAAAAACTGTTTTTT. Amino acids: CASSLLSLRAATNEKLFF.

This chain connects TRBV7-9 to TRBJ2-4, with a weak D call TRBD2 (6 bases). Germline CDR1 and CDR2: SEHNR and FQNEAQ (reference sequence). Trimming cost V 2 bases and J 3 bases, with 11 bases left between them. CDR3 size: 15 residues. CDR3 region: CASSLWGVGKNIQYF. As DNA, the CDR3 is TGTGCCAGCAGCTTATGGGGGGTCGGCAAAAACATTCAGTACTTC.

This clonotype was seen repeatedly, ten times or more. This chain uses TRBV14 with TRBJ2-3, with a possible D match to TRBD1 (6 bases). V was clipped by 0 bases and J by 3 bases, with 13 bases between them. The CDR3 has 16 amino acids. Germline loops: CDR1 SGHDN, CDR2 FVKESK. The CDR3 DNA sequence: TGTGCCAGCAGCCAAGATTCCGGACAGACAACAGATACGCAGTATTTT. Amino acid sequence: CASSQDSGQTTDTQYF.

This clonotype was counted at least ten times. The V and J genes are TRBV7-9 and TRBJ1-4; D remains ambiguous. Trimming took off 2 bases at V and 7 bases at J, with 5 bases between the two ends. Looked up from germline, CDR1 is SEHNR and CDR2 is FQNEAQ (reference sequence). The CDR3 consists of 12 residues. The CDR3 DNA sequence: TGTGCCAGCAGCTTAATGGGTGAAAAACTGTTTTTT. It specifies CASSLMGEKLFF.

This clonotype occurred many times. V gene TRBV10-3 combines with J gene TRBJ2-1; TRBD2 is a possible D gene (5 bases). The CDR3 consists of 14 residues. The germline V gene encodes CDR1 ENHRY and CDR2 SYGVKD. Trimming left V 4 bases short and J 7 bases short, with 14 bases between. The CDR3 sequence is CAISGDTSGNEQFF. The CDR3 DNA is TGTGCCATCAGTGGGGATACTTCGGGAAATGAGCAGTTCTTC.

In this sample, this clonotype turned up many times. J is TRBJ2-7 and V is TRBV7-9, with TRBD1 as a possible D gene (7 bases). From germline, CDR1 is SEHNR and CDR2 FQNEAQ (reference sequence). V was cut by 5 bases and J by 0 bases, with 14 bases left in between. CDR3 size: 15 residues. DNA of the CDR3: TGTGCCAGCAGCCTGGAGGGGGCCCCCTCCTACGAGCAGTACTTC. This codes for CASSLEGAPSYEQYF.

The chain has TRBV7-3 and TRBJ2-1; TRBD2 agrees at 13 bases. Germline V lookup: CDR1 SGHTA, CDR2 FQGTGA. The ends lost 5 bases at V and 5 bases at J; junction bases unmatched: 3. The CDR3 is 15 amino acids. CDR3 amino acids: CASSRTSGGDNEQFF. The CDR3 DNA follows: TGTGCCAGCAGCAGAACTAGCGGGGGGGACAATGAGCAGTTCTTC.

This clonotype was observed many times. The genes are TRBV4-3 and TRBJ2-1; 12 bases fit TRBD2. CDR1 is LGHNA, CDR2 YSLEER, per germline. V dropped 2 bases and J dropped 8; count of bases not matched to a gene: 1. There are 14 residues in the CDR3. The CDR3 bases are TGCGCCAGCAGCCAACTAGCGGGAGGGGATGAGCAGTTCTTC. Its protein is CASSQLAGGDEQFF.

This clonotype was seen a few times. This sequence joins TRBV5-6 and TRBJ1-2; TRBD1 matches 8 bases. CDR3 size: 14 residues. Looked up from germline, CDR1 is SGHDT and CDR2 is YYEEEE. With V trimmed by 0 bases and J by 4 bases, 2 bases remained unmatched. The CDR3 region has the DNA TGTGCCAGCAGCTTGGGGACAGGGACCTATGGCTACACCTTC. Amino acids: CASSLGTGTYGYTF.

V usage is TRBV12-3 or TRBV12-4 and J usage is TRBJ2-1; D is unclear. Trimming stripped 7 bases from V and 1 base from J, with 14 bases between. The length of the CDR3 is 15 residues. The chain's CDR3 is CASTQSGPSYNEQFF. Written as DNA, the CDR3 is TGTGCCAGCACCCAATCTGGTCCGTCCTACAATGAGCAGTTCTTC.

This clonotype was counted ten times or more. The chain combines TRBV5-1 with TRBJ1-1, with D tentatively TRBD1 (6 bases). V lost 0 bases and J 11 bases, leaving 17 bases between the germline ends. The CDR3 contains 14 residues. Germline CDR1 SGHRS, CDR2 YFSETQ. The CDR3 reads CASSLVRRGLTAFF. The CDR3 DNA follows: TGCGCCAGCAGCTTGGTTCGCAGGGGCCTGACCGCTTTCTTT.

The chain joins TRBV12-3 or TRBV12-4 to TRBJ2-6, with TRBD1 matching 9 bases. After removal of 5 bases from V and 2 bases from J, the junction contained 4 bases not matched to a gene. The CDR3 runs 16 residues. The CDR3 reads CASSPTGGTGANVLTF. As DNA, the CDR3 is TGTGCCAGCAGTCCTACAGGGGGCACTGGGGCCAACGTCCTGACTTTC.

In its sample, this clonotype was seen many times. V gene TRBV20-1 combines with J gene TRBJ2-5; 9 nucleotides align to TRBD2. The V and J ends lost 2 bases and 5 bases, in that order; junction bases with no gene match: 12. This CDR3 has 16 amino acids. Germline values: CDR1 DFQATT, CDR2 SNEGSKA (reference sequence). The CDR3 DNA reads TGCAGTGCTAGACTCTTGGGGAGCGGGAGGCTCGAGACCCAGTACTTC. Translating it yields CSARLLGSGRLETQYF.

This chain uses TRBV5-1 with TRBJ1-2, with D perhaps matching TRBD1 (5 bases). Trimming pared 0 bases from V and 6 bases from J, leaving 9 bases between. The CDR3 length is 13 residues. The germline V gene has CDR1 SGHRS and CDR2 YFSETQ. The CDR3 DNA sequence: TGCGCCAGCAGCTTGGCAGGGCTGGATGGCTACACCTTC. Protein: CASSLAGLDGYTF. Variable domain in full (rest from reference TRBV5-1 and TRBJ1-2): KAGVTQTPRYLIKTRGQQVTLSCSPISGHRSVSWYQQTPGQGLQFLFEYFSETQRNKGNFPGRFSGRQFSNSRSEMNVSTLELGDSALYLCASSLAGLDGYTFGSGTRLTVV.

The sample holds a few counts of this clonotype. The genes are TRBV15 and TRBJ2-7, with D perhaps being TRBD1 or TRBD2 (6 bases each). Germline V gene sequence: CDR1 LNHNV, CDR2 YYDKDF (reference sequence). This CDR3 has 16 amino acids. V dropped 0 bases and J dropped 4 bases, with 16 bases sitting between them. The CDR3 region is CATSRDLRGGYYEQYF. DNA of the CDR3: TGTGCCACCAGCAGAGATCTCAGGGGAGGTTATTACGAGCAGTACTTC. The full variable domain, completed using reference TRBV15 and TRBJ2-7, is DAMVIQNPRYQVTQFGKPVTLSCSQTLNHNVMYWYQQKSSQAPKLLFHYYDKDFNNEADTPDNFQSRRPNTSFCFLDIRSPGLGDTAMYLCATSRDLRGGYYEQYFGPGTRLTVT.

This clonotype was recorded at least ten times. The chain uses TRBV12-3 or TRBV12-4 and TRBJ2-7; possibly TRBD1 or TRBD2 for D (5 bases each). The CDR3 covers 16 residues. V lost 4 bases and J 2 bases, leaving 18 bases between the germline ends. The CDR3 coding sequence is TGTGCCAGCAGTTCCGCCGGGACGCCACTACCCTACGAGCAGTACTTC. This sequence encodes CASSSAGTPLPYEQYF.

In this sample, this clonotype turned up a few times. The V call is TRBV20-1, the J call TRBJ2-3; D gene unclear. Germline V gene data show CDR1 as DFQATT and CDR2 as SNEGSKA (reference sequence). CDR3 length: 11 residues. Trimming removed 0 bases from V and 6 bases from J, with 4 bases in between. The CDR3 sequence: CSARDRDTQYF. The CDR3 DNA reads TGCAGTGCTAGAGATAGGGATACGCAGTATTTT.

CDR3 nucleotides: TGTGCCAGCAGCTTAGGGCAGGGACTCATGAACACTGAAGCTTTCTTT. This translates into CASSLGQGLMNTEAFF. This chain connects TRBV7-9 to TRBJ1-1, with D possibly matching TRBD1 (5 bases). CDR3 length: 16 amino acids. CDR1 and CDR2 from the germline V gene are SEHNR and FQNEAQ (reference sequence). V lost 1 base, J lost 0 bases, and 12 bases lay in between. Full variable domain (remainder filled in from reference TRBV7-9 and TRBJ1-1): DTGVSQNPRHKITKRGQNVTFRCDPISEHNRLYWYRQTLGQGPEFLTYFQNEAQLEKSRLLSDRFSAERPKGSFSTLEIQRTEQGDSAMYLCASSLGQGLMNTEAFFGQGTRLTVV.

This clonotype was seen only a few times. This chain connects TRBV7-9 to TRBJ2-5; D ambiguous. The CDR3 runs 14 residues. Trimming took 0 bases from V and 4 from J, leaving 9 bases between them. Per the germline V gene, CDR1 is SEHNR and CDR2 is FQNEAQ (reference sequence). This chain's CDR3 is CASSLAVGAETQYF. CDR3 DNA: TGTGCCAGCAGCTTAGCGGTAGGAGCAGAGACCCAGTACTTC.

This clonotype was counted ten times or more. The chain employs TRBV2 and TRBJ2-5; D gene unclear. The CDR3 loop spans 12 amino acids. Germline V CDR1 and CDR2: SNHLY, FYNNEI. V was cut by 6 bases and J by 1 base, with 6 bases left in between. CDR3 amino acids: CASRLLQETQYF. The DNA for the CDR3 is TGTGCCAGCAGACTGCTCCAAGAGACCCAGTACTTC.